The rows below give T cell receptor beta chains drawn from one sample of a study of blood T cell repertoires in COVID-19. TCRdb's table, derived via immunoSEQ multiplex PCR, lists solely in-frame clones and lacks some. The sample holds roughly 240,000 clones; 85% are singletons and the top ten take around 10%. Sequenced material: PBMCs or T cells enriched from blood (not recorded which). Receptor source: a woman in her fifties or sixties with acute COVID-19. Each CDR3 is given with its conserved first and last residue. D genes are given only for firm matches. Clone size is shown for a subset of rows, as once, few, many or a class of expanded clone.

CASSIGVTDTEAFF	TGTGCCAGTAGTATAGGAGTTACGGACACTGAAGCTTTCTTT	NA	TRBJ1-1	NA	TRBV19
CASSLSGQGSYEQYF	TGTGCCAGCAGCCTGTCAGGACAGGGGTCCTACGAGCAGTACTTC	TRBD1	TRBJ2-7	NA	TRBV3-1/TRBV3-2
CASRDRSSYEQYF	TGTGCCAGCAGAGACAGGAGCTCCTACGAGCAGTACTTC	NA	TRBJ2-7	NA	TRBV7-2
CASSYGDRSTDTQYF	TGTGCCAGCAGCTATGGGGACAGAAGCACAGATACGCAGTATTTT	TRBD1	TRBJ2-3	NA	TRBV7-9
CASSQAGSGYTF	TGCGCCAGCAGCCAAGCAGGGTCTGGCTACACCTTC	NA	TRBJ1-2	NA	TRBV4-3
CASSMGGAAEAFF	TGTGCCAGTAGTATGGGTGGGGCGGCTGAAGCTTTCTTT	NA	TRBJ1-1	NA	TRBV19
CASHFRVNTEAFF	TGTGCCAGTCACTTCCGGGTGAACACTGAAGCTTTCTTT	NA	TRBJ1-1	NA	TRBV7-2
CASRSSQGRRTEAFF	TGCGCCAGCAGGTCGTCACAGGGACGGAGAACTGAAGCTTTCTTT	NA	TRBJ1-1	once	TRBV5-1
CASSQSPGGGNTIYF	TGTGCCAGCAGCCAATCCCCTGGGGGGGGGAACACCATATATTTT	NA	TRBJ1-3	NA	TRBV3-1/TRBV3-2
CASWGGEAGYEQFF	TGTGCCAGCTGGGGAGGGGAGGCCGGGTATGAGCAGTTCTTC	TRBD2	TRBJ2-1	NA	TRBV5-6
CASSSSNDITGELFF	TGTGCCAGCAGCTCCTCCAATGACATCACCGGGGAGCTGTTTTTT	NA	TRBJ2-2	NA	TRBV7-6
CASSPSPSQGGETQYF	TGCGCCAGCAGCCCCAGTCCGTCCCAGGGTGGGGAGACCCAGTACTTC	NA	TRBJ2-5	few	TRBV4-3
CATSDLVHWGGATEAFF	TGTGCCACCAGTGATCTCGTCCATTGGGGGGGAGCCACTGAAGCTTTCTTT	NA	TRBJ1-1	NA	TRBV24-1
CASSQGQAASYEQYF	TGTGCCAGCAGCCAAGGACAGGCCGCCTCCTACGAGCAGTACTTC	TRBD1	TRBJ2-7	NA	TRBV7-2
CASSDGGSTDYGYTF	TGCGCCAGCAGCGATGGAGGTAGTACCGACTATGGCTACACCTTC	NA	TRBJ1-2	NA	TRBV5-1
CASSLGPGTYEQYF	TGTGCCAGCAGCTTAGGTCCAGGAACCTACGAGCAGTACTTC	NA	TRBJ2-7	NA	TRBV7-2
CASSIDSGSNSPLHF	TGTGCCAGTAGTATCGATTCAGGTTCCAATTCACCCCTCCACTTT	NA	TRBJ1-6	NA	TRBV19
CASSRLLGLAYNEQFF	TGTGCCAGCAGCCGCCTATTAGGACTAGCCTACAATGAGCAGTTCTTC	TRBD2	TRBJ2-1	NA	TRBV14
CASIPVLNTEAFF	TGTGCCAGCATTCCGGTCCTGAACACTGAAGCTTTCTTT	NA	TRBJ1-1	NA	TRBV12-3/TRBV12-4
CASGEWSGYGYTF	TGTGCCAGCGGAGAGTGGTCTGGCTATGGCTACACCTTC	NA	TRBJ1-2	NA	TRBV9
CATSDFGQAGSGELFF	TGTGCCACCAGTGACTTCGGCCAGGCGGGGTCCGGGGAGCTGTTTTTT	NA	TRBJ2-2	NA	TRBV24-1
CASRPGDGSTEAFF	TGTGCCAGCCGTCCAGGAGACGGGAGCACTGAAGCTTTCTTT	NA	TRBJ1-1	NA	TRBV6-6
CASSHIAGAEQETQYF	TGTGCCAGCAGCCACATAGCGGGGGCGGAACAAGAGACCCAGTACTTC	TRBD2	TRBJ2-5	NA	TRBV11-2
CASSSQGGVHNQPQHF	TGTGCCAGCAGTTCCCAGGGCGGGGTACACAATCAGCCCCAGCATTTT	NA	TRBJ1-5	NA	TRBV7-2
CASSVGAGTDYYNEQFF	TGTGCCAGCAGCGTAGGGGCAGGGACGGACTACTACAATGAGCAGTTCTTC	NA	TRBJ2-1	NA	TRBV9
CASSLRNTGELFF	TGTGCCAGCAGCCTTAGGAACACCGGGGAGCTGTTTTTT	NA	TRBJ2-2	NA	TRBV3-1/TRBV3-2
CASSLALDSGGSNEQFF	TGTGCCAGCAGCTTAGCGCTTGATAGCGGGGGTTCCAATGAGCAGTTCTTC	TRBD2	TRBJ2-1	NA	TRBV7-9
CASSQTPGQQETQYF	TGCGCCAGCAGCCAAACACCGGGACAGCAAGAGACCCAGTACTTC	TRBD1	TRBJ2-5	NA	TRBV4-1
CASSQVRLASITDTQYF	TGTGCCAGCAGCCAAGTGCGACTAGCGTCAATCACAGATACGCAGTATTTT	TRBD2	TRBJ2-3	NA	TRBV3-1/TRBV3-2
CARSLWAANQPQHF	TGTGCCAGAAGCTTATGGGCAGCCAATCAGCCCCAGCATTTT	NA	TRBJ1-5	NA	TRBV7-5
CASSPNKRLNYGYTF	TGTGCCAGCTCACCAAATAAGAGACTGAACTATGGCTACACCTTC	NA	TRBJ1-2	few	TRBV18
CASSLGQGNTEAFF	TGTGCCAGCAGCCTCGGACAGGGGAACACTGAAGCTTTCTTT	TRBD1	TRBJ1-1	once	TRBV3-1/TRBV3-2
CASSQIRGQGSNEQFF	TGTGCCAGCAGCCAAATAAGGGGACAGGGTAGCAATGAGCAGTTCTTC	TRBD1	TRBJ2-1	NA	TRBV3-1/TRBV3-2